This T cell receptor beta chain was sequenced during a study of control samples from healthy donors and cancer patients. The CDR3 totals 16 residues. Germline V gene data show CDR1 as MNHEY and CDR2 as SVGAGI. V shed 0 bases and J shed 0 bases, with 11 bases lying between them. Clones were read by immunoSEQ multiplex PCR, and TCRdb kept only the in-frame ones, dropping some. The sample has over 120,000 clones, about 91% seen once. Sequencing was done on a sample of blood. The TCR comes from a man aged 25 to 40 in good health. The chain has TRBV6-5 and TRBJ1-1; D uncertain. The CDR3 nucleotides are TGTGCCAGCAGTTACTCGATCCAGAAAATGAACACTGAAGCTTTCTTT. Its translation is CASSYSIQKMNTEAFF.